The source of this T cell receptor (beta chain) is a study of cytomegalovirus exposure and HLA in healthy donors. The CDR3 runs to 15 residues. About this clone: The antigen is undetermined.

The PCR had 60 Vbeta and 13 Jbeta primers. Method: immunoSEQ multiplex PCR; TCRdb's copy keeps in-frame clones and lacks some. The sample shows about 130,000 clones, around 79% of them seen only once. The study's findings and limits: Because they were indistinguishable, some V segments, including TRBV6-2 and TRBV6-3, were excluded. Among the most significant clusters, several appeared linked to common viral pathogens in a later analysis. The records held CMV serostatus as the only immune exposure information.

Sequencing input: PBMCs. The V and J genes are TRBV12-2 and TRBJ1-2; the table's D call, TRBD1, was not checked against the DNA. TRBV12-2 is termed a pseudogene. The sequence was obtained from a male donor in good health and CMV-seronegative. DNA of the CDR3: TGTGCAAGTCGCTTAGTTCAGGGGGCTGGTTATGGCTACACCTTC. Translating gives CASRLVQGAGYGYTF.